This TCR beta chain was obtained from a study of post-analysis software for immune sequencing data. Comments on this clonotype: The antigen remains unidentified.

J lost 4 bases, V lost 4 bases, and 10 bases had no gene match. Germline values: CDR1 SQVTM, CDR2 ANQGSEA. CDR3 length: 15 amino acids. Presence of unique molecular identifiers characterized the TCR beta cDNA libraries. TCRdb redid the calling of the PCR reads with MiXCR, one entry per CDR3 protein. There are roughly 570,000 distinct CDR3 sequences in the sample; around 36% occur only once, and under 7% lies in the top ten. Overall study findings and caveats: With TRBV5-6, TRBV5-1 and TRBV20-1 included, about five TRBV segments were more frequent in patients than in controls. Multiple sclerosis patients showed significantly lower normalized Chao1 diversity than controls did.

The sequenced sample consisted of blood. This receptor was taken from a girl under 18 with multiple sclerosis. The chain combines TRBV29-1 with TRBJ2-1; 7 bases are a match to TRBD2. CDR3 amino acids: CSVVGGASGYNEQFF. CDR3 nucleotide sequence: TGCAGCGTTGTTGGTGGGGCTAGCGGTTACAATGAGCAGTTCTTC.